The clone carrying this T cell receptor (beta chain) was detected only once. This entry comes from a study of blood T cell repertoires in COVID-19. Methods used by the authors: The authors estimated nucleated cell counts from reference gene primer amplification. Only in-frame clones appear in the TCRdb table, and some are missing; sequencing was by immunoSEQ multiplex PCR. Clonal size and the V and J genes are those of that table, whereas D and trimming came from the DNA. The sample has roughly 150,000 clones; around 80% are singletons. Germline CDR1 and CDR2: SGHTA and FQGNSA. The CDR3 is 15 residues long. With V trimmed by 5 bases and J by 7 bases, 7 bases remained unmatched.

The sequence was obtained from a man aged 55 to 70 with active or convalescent COVID-19. The V gene is TRBV7-2, the J gene TRBJ2-7; 14 nucleotides match TRBD2. The sample consisted of peripheral blood. CDR3 in DNA: TGTGCCAGCAGCCAGAGGACTAGCGGGAGGAATGAGCAGTACTTC. This gives the protein CASSQRTSGRNEQYF.